These 27 T cell receptor beta chains originate from one sample sequenced in a study of molecular identifiers for immune sequencing clone quantification. TCRdb re-called the PCR reads with MiXCR, one entry per CDR3 protein. The sample yields under 800,000 distinct CDR3 sequences, around 25% seen once. The sample was naive CD8+ T cells from blood, with Jurkat cell RNA spiked in. The subset was: FACS-sorted CD8+CD4-CCR7+CD45RA+ naive T cells. All receptors derive from a human donor in good health. Some libraries in this study had Jurkat cell RNA spiked in.

This clonotype has only a few counts. The chain combines TRBV18 with TRBJ1-2; 7 bases are shared with TRBD1. The length of the CDR3 is 14 residues. The germline gives CDR1 KGHSH, CDR2 LQKENI. Losses at the gene ends were 0 bases for V and 6 bases for J; bases not matched to a gene: 4. The CDR3 DNA reads TGTGCCAGCTCACCACCGGGGACAGCTAATGGCTACACCTTC. Encoded protein: CASSPPGTANGYTF.

This clonotype appeared once. The chain combines TRBV6-2 or TRBV6-3 with TRBJ1-1; 7 bases line up with TRBD1. In germline, CDR1 is MNHEY, CDR2 SVGEGT. The CDR3 spans 12 residues. The CDR3 sequence: CDGRGSGTEAFF. CDR3 DNA sequence: TGTGACGGCAGGGGGTCCGGCACTGAAGCTTTCTTT.

In its sample, this clonotype was seen many times. This chain joins TRBV19 and TRBJ1-1; D is possibly TRBD1 (6 bases). V was clipped by 3 bases and J by 2 bases, with 16 bases between them. CDR3 size: 16 residues. Germline CDR1 and CDR2: LNHDA and SQIVND (reference sequence). CDR3 sequence: CASSILSGTLNTEAFF. The CDR3 coding sequence is TGTGCCAGTAGTATTCTTTCCGGGACACTAAACACTGAAGCTTTCTTT.

Here the CDR3 DNA reads TGTGCCTGGTCGCAGGGGGCGTATTCACCCCTCCACTTT. This codes for CAWSQGAYSPLHF. This chain uses TRBV30 with TRBJ1-6; 8 bases are shared with TRBD1. This CDR3 has 13 residues. Germline V CDR1 and CDR2: GTSNPN, SVGIG (reference sequence). J was trimmed by 8 bases and V by 5 bases; bases with no gene match: 5.

A note on this clonotype: This could be a read error, since a much larger clone is one nucleotide away. The genes are TRBV7-9 and TRBJ1-5; unclear D gene. CDR1 is SEHNR and CDR2 is FQNEAQ in the germline V gene (reference sequence). CDR3 length: 14 amino acids. CDR3 nucleotides: TGTGCCCGCAGCCCCGACATCACCAATCAGCCCCAGCATTTT. It specifies CARSPDITNQPQHF.

V is TRBV7-9 and J is TRBJ1-4; 9 nucleotides line up with TRBD1. Germline CDR1 reads SEHNR; CDR2 reads FQNEAQ (reference sequence). The CDR3 has 18 amino acids. The J segment lost 0 bases and the V segment lost 5 bases, leaving 10 bases of the junction unmatched. The CDR3: CASSQTGGIFTTNEKLFF. The CDR3 bases are TGTGCCAGCAGCCAAACAGGGGGCATATTTACAACTAATGAAAAACTGTTTTTT. Combining the CDR3 with reference TRBV7-9 and TRBJ1-4 gives the whole variable domain DTGVSQNPRHKITKRGQNVTFRCDPISEHNRLYWYRQTLGQGPEFLTYFQNEAQLEKSRLLSDRFSAERPKGSFSTLEIQRTEQGDSAMYLCASSQTGGIFTTNEKLFFGSGTQLSVL.

Points on this clonotype: This may arise from a read error, as a much more abundant clone is one base away. The chain couples TRBV4-1 to TRBJ1-6; TRBD1 agrees at 9 bases. Germline CDR1 reads MGHRA; CDR2 reads YSYEKL. Trimming took 2 bases from V and 9 from J; bases not matched to a gene: 8. The CDR3 consists of 16 residues. For the CDR3, the DNA is TGCGCCAGCAGCCAATACGCCGGGACAGGGACTTCACCCCTCCACTTT. As protein: CASSQYAGTGTSPLHF.

As to this clonotype: A much larger clone differs by one base, so this may be a read error. The rearrangement links TRBV10-1 to TRBJ2-7; 7 nucleotides line up with TRBD1. Looked up from germline, CDR1 is WNHNN and CDR2 is SYGVQD (reference sequence). The CDR3 is made up of 14 amino acids. The DNA of the CDR3 is TGCGACAGCAGTATGACAGGGCAATCCGATCCGGAGTACTTC. Translation gives CDSSMTGQSDPEYF.

This clonotype was picked up many times. The CDR3 DNA sequence: TGTGCCAGCAGTTACCCAGGGGGGTCCAATCAGCCCCAGCATTTT. This gives the protein CASSYPGGSNQPQHF. This chain uses TRBV6-2 or TRBV6-3 with TRBJ1-5, with 7 bases matching TRBD1. Germline V CDR1 and CDR2: MNHEY, SVGEGT. This CDR3 comprises 15 residues. The junction had 4 bases not matched to a gene; V was cut back by 2 bases and J by 3 bases.

Worth noting for this clonotype: A much larger clone lies one base from this, so it may be a read error. The V gene is TRBV28, the J gene TRBJ2-5; 7 nucleotides align to TRBD2. This CDR3 contains 14 residues. Germline CDR1 is MDHEN and CDR2 is SYDVKM. The DNA for the CDR3 is TGTGCCAGCAGCCGCGCGGGAGACCATGAGACCCAGTACTTC. Amino acids: CASSRAGDHETQYF.

This clonotype was counted at least ten times. The chain couples TRBV12-3 or TRBV12-4 to TRBJ2-1; the D is unclear. The CDR3 runs 14 residues. Trimming pared 5 bases from V and 2 bases from J, leaving 10 bases between. The CDR3 DNA reads TGTGCCAGCAGTCCCCTAAAGGCCTACAATGAGCAGTTCTTC. It encodes CASSPLKAYNEQFF.

For this clonotype: A much larger clone sits a single nucleotide away, making a read error possible. The chain is built from TRBV12-3 or TRBV12-4 and TRBJ2-3; D may match TRBD1 or TRBD2 (5 bases each). The CDR3 covers 13 residues. Trimming left V 5 bases short and J 4 bases short, with 10 bases between. This chain's CDR3 is CASSALGADTQYF. The CDR3 nucleotides read TGTGCCAGCAGTGCACTAGGGGCAGATACGCAGTATTTT.

This clonotype was observed many times. V usage is TRBV19 and J usage is TRBJ2-2; 10 bases map to TRBD2. CDR3 size: 18 residues. V was clipped by 2 bases and J by 0 bases; unmatched bases: 6. The V gene's germline CDR1 is LNHDA and CDR2 SQIVND (reference sequence). The CDR3 DNA follows: TGTGCCAGTAGTATACTGGGGACTAGCGTTTCGAACACCGGGGAGCTGTTTTTT. The encoded protein is CASSILGTSVSNTGELFF.

This clonotype was seen repeatedly, ten times or more. The gene calls are TRBV4-2 and TRBJ2-7, with D possibly TRBD2 on 5 matching bases. Germline V gene sequence: CDR1 LGHNA, CDR2 YNFKEQ. The CDR3 contains 13 residues. The V end lost 1 base, the J end lost 6 bases, and 10 bases lay between the germline ends. As DNA, the CDR3 is TGTGCCAGCAGCCAAGGACGAGGGAGCGAGCAGTACTTC. Translated: CASSQGRGSEQYF.

To note about this clonotype: Possible read error: a much larger clone is one base away. This chain joins TRBV20-1 and TRBJ2-7; D not resolved. V was cut by 0 bases and J by 3 bases, with 9 bases left in between. The CDR3 is made up of 13 amino acids. Germline V gives CDR1 DFQATT, CDR2 SNEGSKA (reference sequence). The CDR3 region has the DNA TGCAGTGCTAGAGATCTGGCAGGCTACGAGCAGTACTTC. This sequence encodes CSARDLAGYEQYF.

This chain joins TRBV12-3 or TRBV12-4 and TRBJ2-3; TRBD2 agrees at 13 bases. The CDR3 consists of 15 residues. With V trimmed by 5 bases and J by 6 bases, 5 bases remained unmatched. The CDR3 spells CASSQGTSGEDTQYF. CDR3 in DNA: TGTGCCAGCAGTCAGGGGACTAGCGGGGAGGATACGCAGTATTTT.

The table lists this clonotype with a few counts. The genes are TRBV10-3 and TRBJ2-7, with 7 positions matching TRBD2. Looked up from germline, CDR1 is ENHRY and CDR2 is SYGVKD. This CDR3 has 15 amino acids. The junction had 8 bases not matched to a gene; V was cut back by 0 bases and J by 6 bases. The CDR3 sequence is CAISESASGIVEQYF. CDR3 coding DNA: TGTGCCATCAGTGAGTCGGCAAGCGGGATTGTCGAGCAGTACTTC.

In the case of this clonotype: Since a much larger clone is just one base distant, this may be a read error. The chain couples TRBV6-2 or TRBV6-3 to TRBJ1-1; D not certain. V lost 1 base and J lost 5, with 14 bases in between. The CDR3 runs 15 residues. CDR1 and CDR2 from the germline V gene are MNHEY and SVGEGT. CDR3 coding DNA: TGTGCCAGCAGTTACTTAGCAGGTGGACGGACTGAAGCTTTCTTT. This encodes CASSYLAGGRTEAFF.

This clonotype was counted many times. The V call is TRBV19, the J call TRBJ1-1; possible D gene TRBD1, 6 bases. V lost 2 bases to trimming and J lost 4 bases, with 14 bases between them. CDR3 length equals 15 residues. CDR1 and CDR2 from the germline V gene are LNHDA and SQIVND (reference sequence). CDR3 in DNA: TGTGCCAGTAGTATATGGTCAGGGGCTCGCACTGAAGCTTTCTTT. Protein sequence: CASSIWSGARTEAFF.

This clonotype was observed many times. This sequence joins TRBV7-2 and TRBJ2-7, with D perhaps matching TRBD1 (6 bases). The V end lost 3 bases, the J end lost 2 bases, and 11 bases lay between the germline ends. This CDR3 spans 14 amino acids. CDR1 and CDR2 (germline): SGHTA, FQGNSA. The CDR3, as DNA: TGTGCCAGCAGCTTTTTTACAGGGCCCTACGAGCAGTACTTC. This codes for CASSFFTGPYEQYF.

This clonotype was detected once. The V call is TRBV6-5, the J call TRBJ1-6; D gene ambiguous. The CDR3 runs 14 residues. Germline-derived CDR1 and CDR2 are MNHEY and SVGAGI. Deletions cut 11 bases from V and 8 bases from J, with 19 bases between. The CDR3 DNA sequence: TGTGCCCGCCGTTACTCCGGCAGCCATTCACCCCTCCACTTT. It is translated as CARRYSGSHSPLHF.

This clonotype has ten or more counts. This chain uses TRBV7-9 with TRBJ1-1; no firm D call. The CDR3 runs 14 residues. Germline-derived CDR1 and CDR2 are SEHNR and FQNEAQ (reference sequence). With 0 bases removed from V and 1 base from J, the gap between germline ends came to 6 bases. CDR3 region: CASSLADPNTEAFF. CDR3 DNA: TGTGCCAGCAGCTTAGCCGATCCGAACACTGAAGCTTTCTTT.

This clonotype was observed a few times. The V gene is TRBV6-2 or TRBV6-3, the J gene TRBJ1-2, with no clear D. Germline CDR1 reads MNHEY; CDR2 reads SVGEGT. V was pared by 0 bases and J by 1 base, with 6 bases between. The CDR3 contains 14 residues. Here the CDR3 DNA reads TGTGCCAGCAGTTACTCGTCCGTTAACTATGGCTACACCTTC. As protein: CASSYSSVNYGYTF.

There are many counts of this clonotype. The chain couples TRBV28 to TRBJ2-7; perhaps TRBD1 as D (5 bases). The germline V gene has CDR1 MDHEN and CDR2 SYDVKM. V was cut by 3 bases and J by 5 bases, with 8 bases left in between. The CDR3 runs to 12 residues. The CDR3 coding sequence is TGTGCCAGCAGTTTCCAGGGCAACGAGCAGTACTTC. This encodes CASSFQGNEQYF.

The chain uses TRBV27 and TRBJ1-1; 8 bases match TRBD1. V dropped 6 bases and J dropped 4; count of bases not matched to a gene: 16. CDR1 is MNHEY and CDR2 is SMNVEV in the germline V gene (reference sequence). The CDR3 sequence is 17 residues long. Here the CDR3 reads CASRTFSGGATTTEAFF. The CDR3 DNA is TGTGCCAGCAGAACCTTTTCAGGGGGCGCTACGACCACTGAAGCTTTCTTT.

The sample holds one count of this clonotype. A much larger clone sits a single nucleotide away, making a read error possible. A read error is likely, as this CDR3 ends without the conserved phenylalanine or tryptophan. The chain has TRBV5-6 and TRBJ2-1, with D possibly matching TRBD1 (5 bases). Germline V CDR1 and CDR2: SGHDT, YYEEEE. Between the trimmed V and J ends, which lost 1 base and 10 bases, there was a span of 12 bases. The CDR3 spans 13 residues. The CDR3 DNA sequence: TGTGCCAGCAGCTTGAGACAGCTAAGGGAGCAGTTCTCC. This translates into CASSLRQLREQFS.

This chain links TRBV19 with TRBJ1-2; 8 positions match TRBD1. CDR1 LNHDA and CDR2 SQIVND come from the germline V gene (reference sequence). V gave up 11 bases and J gave up 3 bases; unmatched junction bases: 8. The CDR3 loop spans 13 amino acids. The CDR3 is CAVGDRNDYGYTF. CDR3 nucleotides: TGTGCCGTAGGGGACAGGAATGACTATGGCTACACCTTC.